Below are 21 T cell receptor beta chains sequenced from a single sample in a study of blood T cells in healthy people across ages (dated by TCRdb to 2013 to 2016). Library construction relied on 5' RACE. The sequencing machine was an Illumina HiSeq 2500. The second PCR ran for roughly 6 to 11 cycles and used a J-beta primer mix along with a sample-barcoded 5' primer. TCRdb redid the processing of the public reads, applying fastp at Q25 and MiXCR, and retained in-frame beta chains. Each CDR3 protein gets just one entry, which takes the most common genes and DNA from the rows behind it. The sample records around 900,000 distinct CDR3 sequences, around 30% of which are singletons. The ten largest account for 17% of the sample. The sequenced sample consisted of blood. The source of these receptors is a woman aged 80 or over in good health.

This clonotype was observed a handful of times. J is TRBJ2-3 and V is TRBV7-8; 8 nucleotides line up with TRBD2. The germline V gene has CDR1 SGHVS and CDR2 FQNEAQ. V shed 0 bases and J 3 bases; nucleotides not matched to a gene: 14. This CDR3 region has 19 residues. CDR3 nucleotide sequence: TGTGCCAGCAGCTTAGCTGGACGGGGGGGCCTCCAGGGGACAGATACGCAGTATTTT. It specifies CASSLAGRGGLQGTDTQYF.

V and J are TRBV7-2 and TRBJ2-1; 8 bases match TRBD2. Losses at the gene ends were 1 base for V and 2 bases for J; bases not matched to a gene: 7. The CDR3 contains 17 residues. Germline lookup yields CDR1 SGHTA and CDR2 FQGNSA. The CDR3 DNA follows: TGTGCCAGCAGCTTAGTAGGTCGGGGGGGCGCCTACAATGAGCAGTTCTTC. It translates to CASSLVGRGGAYNEQFF.

The table lists this clonotype with many counts. The rearrangement joins TRBV6-5 to TRBJ2-1, with 10 positions matching TRBD2. Germline V CDR1 and CDR2: MNHEY, SVGAGI. The CDR3 consists of 16 residues. Trimming took 0 bases from V and 6 from J; bases not matched to a gene: 5. The CDR3 nucleotides read TGTGCCAGCAGTTACTCGGCTAGCGGGGGACTCAATGAGCAGTTCTTC. This encodes CASSYSASGGLNEQFF.

A remark on this clonotype: A read error may be the cause here, since a much bigger clone is one base away. The chain combines TRBV12-3 or TRBV12-4 with TRBJ2-5; D is perhaps TRBD1 (6 bases). This CDR3 has 16 residues. V lost 4 bases to trimming and J lost 4 bases, with 19 bases between them. CDR3 protein: CASSWEVARGAETQYF. The CDR3 bases are TGTGCCAGCAGTTGGGAAGTAGCCAGGGGCGCAGAGACCCAGTACTTC.

For this clonotype: This may stem from a read error, because a much larger clone lies one nucleotide away. This chain links TRBV4-1 with TRBJ2-1; no clear D. V lost 5 bases to trimming and J lost 5 bases, with 16 bases between them. The V gene's germline CDR1 is MGHRA and CDR2 YSYEKL. The CDR3 is 15 residues long. This chain's CDR3 is CASSSGYGANNEQFF. CDR3 nucleotide sequence: TGCGCCAGCAGCAGTGGGTACGGAGCCAACAATGAGCAGTTCTTC.

V is TRBV6-6 and J is TRBJ2-5; D is tentatively TRBD1 or TRBD2 (6 bases each). Germline-derived CDR1 and CDR2 are MNHNY and SVGAGI (reference sequence). Trimming left V 5 bases short and J 2 bases short, with 15 bases between. The CDR3 is 15 amino acids. CDR3 nucleotide sequence: TGTGCCAGCAGTCGCAGGGGTGGGGGGCAAGAGACCCAGTACTTC. It encodes CASSRRGGGQETQYF.

This clonotype was detected many times. V and J are TRBV5-1 and TRBJ2-1; 10 positions agree with TRBD1. This CDR3 comprises 14 residues. V lost 3 bases to trimming and J lost 9 bases; unmatched junction nucleotides: 6. The germline CDR1 and CDR2 sequences are SGHRS and YFSETQ. The CDR3 DNA is TGCGCCAGCAGCTCGGTGACAGGGGGCGGTGAGCAGTTCTTC. Translating it yields CASSSVTGGGEQFF.

This clonotype was picked up a small number of times. V usage is TRBV19 and J usage is TRBJ2-1; D gene ambiguous. Trimming removed 9 bases at V and 0 bases at J, with 18 bases between. Germline CDR1 reads LNHDA; CDR2 reads SQIVND (reference sequence). The CDR3 runs 16 residues. CDR3 DNA sequence: TGTGCCAGGACTCTTACCGACGTTGCCTCCTACAATGAGCAGTTCTTC. Protein sequence: CARTLTDVASYNEQFF. Together with reference TRBV19 and TRBJ2-1, the CDR3 gives the full variable domain: DGGITQSPKYLFRKEGQNVTLSCEQNLNHDAMYWYRQDPGQGLRLIYYSQIVNDFQKGDIAEGYSVSREKKESFPLTVTSAQKNPTAFYLCARTLTDVASYNEQFFGPGTRLTVL.

A few counts support this clonotype. The chain is built from TRBV7-2 and TRBJ1-3; no definite D call. CDR3 size: 12 residues. V lost 6 bases and J lost 4, with 7 bases in between. CDR1 and CDR2 (germline): SGHTA, FQGNSA. The CDR3 region is CASRTMGNTIYF. The CDR3 nucleotides are TGTGCCAGCAGAACGATGGGAAACACCATATATTTT. The variable domain in full, completed from reference TRBV7-2 and TRBJ1-3, reads GAGVSQSPSNKVTEKGKDVELRCDPISGHTALYWYRQSLGQGLEFLIYFQGNSAPDKSGLPSDRFSAERTGGSVSTLTIQRTQQEDSAVYLCASRTMGNTIYFGEGSWLTVV.

This clonotype has ten or more counts. V usage is TRBV20-1 and J usage is TRBJ1-5; D is perhaps TRBD1 (5 bases). Trimming pared 3 bases from V and 1 base from J, leaving 7 bases between. The CDR3 loop spans 13 amino acids. Germline lookup yields CDR1 DFQATT and CDR2 SNEGSKA (reference sequence). The CDR3 loop reads CSASGDSNQPQHF. The CDR3 nucleotides are TGCAGTGCTAGTGGGGACAGCAATCAGCCCCAGCATTTT.

With respect to this clonotype: A junction boundary mismatches the germline segment, possibly from a read error. This chain links TRBV5-6 with TRBJ1-1, with TRBD1 as a possible D gene (5 bases). Germline CDR1 is SGHDT and CDR2 is YYEEEE. CDR3 length equals 14 residues. The CDR3 bases are TGTGCCAGCAGCTTGGAGGCAGGGAACACTGGAGCTTTCTTT. It specifies CASSLEAGNTGAFF. The variable domain in full, completed from reference TRBV5-6 and TRBJ1-1, reads DAGVTQSPTHLIKTRGQQVTLRCSPKSGHDTVSWYQQALGQGPQFIFQYYEEEERQRGNFPDRFSGHQFPNYSSELNVNALLLGDSALYLCASSLEAGNTGAFFGQGTRLTVV.

This clonotype was seen at least ten times. The chain recombines TRBV7-2 with TRBJ2-3; D is unresolved. Germline V lookup: CDR1 SGHTA, CDR2 FQGNSA. Deletions cut 4 bases from V and 6 bases from J, with 11 bases between. This CDR3 comprises 13 residues. CDR3 protein: CASSSSIADTQYF. CDR3 coding DNA: TGTGCCAGCAGCTCCTCCATAGCTGATACGCAGTATTTT.

J is TRBJ1-2 and V is TRBV14; TRBD1 aligns across 8 bases. V lost 1 base to trimming and J lost 4 bases; unmatched junction nucleotides: 8. The CDR3 contains 16 residues. Germline V gene data show CDR1 as SGHDN and CDR2 as FVKESK. The CDR3 coding sequence is TGTGCCAGCAGCCAAGCACAGGGGGTAATTGGCTATGGCTACACCTTC. Translation gives CASSQAQGVIGYGYTF.

This clonotype was detected ten times or more. The J gene is TRBJ2-7, the V gene TRBV4-3; 10 bases agree with TRBD2. The germline V gene has CDR1 LGHNA and CDR2 YSLEER. This CDR3 spans 16 amino acids. The V gene end was trimmed by 4 bases and the J gene end by 2 bases; junction bases not matched to a gene: 8. CDR3 coding DNA: TGCGCCAGCAGCCTGTATAGCGGGGGGTCCGCCTACGAGCAGTACTTC. It is translated as CASSLYSGGSAYEQYF.

The sample holds many counts of this clonotype. V is TRBV20-1 and J is TRBJ2-3; tentatively, D is TRBD1 (5 bases). This CDR3 region has 17 residues. Between the trimmed V and J ends, which lost 2 bases and 0 bases, there was a span of 18 bases. Germline V lookup: CDR1 DFQATT, CDR2 SNEGSKA (reference sequence). Here the CDR3 DNA reads TGCAGTGCTAGACGTCAAACAGGTGCCTCTAGCACAGATACGCAGTATTTT. Amino acids: CSARRQTGASSTDTQYF.

V usage is TRBV20-1 and J usage is TRBJ1-1, with 8 bases matching TRBD1. The V and J ends lost 6 bases and 5 bases, in that order; junction bases with no gene match: 14. CDR3 length: 15 amino acids. Germline lookup yields CDR1 DFQATT and CDR2 SNEGSKA (reference sequence). Here the CDR3 DNA reads TGCAGTGCCAGCCCGACAGGGGCCCTTACGACTGAAGCTTTCTTT. It yields the protein CSASPTGALTTEAFF.

This clonotype was counted between two and nine times. The V and J genes are TRBV20-1 and TRBJ2-1, with D possibly matching TRBD2 (6 bases). V lost 5 bases, J lost 2 bases, and 19 bases lay in between. This CDR3 region has 16 residues. Germline V gene data show CDR1 as DFQATT and CDR2 as SNEGSKA (reference sequence). The CDR3 is CSAWASGTAAYNEQFF. The CDR3 region has the DNA TGCAGTGCTTGGGCCTCCGGGACTGCCGCCTACAATGAGCAGTTCTTC.

This clonotype was seen at least ten times. The rearrangement uses TRBV20-1 and TRBJ2-1; D may be TRBD2 (5 bases). There are 14 residues in the CDR3. V lost 7 bases and J 6 bases, leaving 19 bases between the germline ends. Germline V lookup: CDR1 DFQATT, CDR2 SNEGSKA (reference sequence). CDR3 in DNA: TGCAGTGTAAGGCGATGGGGAGCCCCCAATGAGCAGTTCTTC. This codes for CSVRRWGAPNEQFF.

This clonotype was observed many times. This chain uses TRBV20-1 with TRBJ2-6, with D uncertain. Between the trimmed V and J ends, which lost 1 base and 1 base, there was a span of 8 bases. CDR3 length equals 15 residues. CDR1 is DFQATT, CDR2 SNEGSKA, per germline (reference sequence). Here the CDR3 DNA reads TGCAGTGCTAGAGGGCCCGGGTCTGGGGCCAACGTCCTGACTTTC. It codes for CSARGPGSGANVLTF.

This clonotype was seen many times. J is TRBJ1-2 and V is TRBV4-3; the D gene is possibly TRBD1 (5 bases). This CDR3 contains 15 residues. V lost 3 bases to trimming and J lost 2 bases, with 13 bases between them. Germline CDR1 LGHNA, CDR2 YSLEER. This CDR3 is CASSHHTGWNYGYTF. DNA of the CDR3: TGCGCCAGCAGCCATCACACAGGCTGGAACTATGGCTACACCTTC.

This clonotype was seen many times. CDR3 nucleotides: TGTGCCAGCAGGTACGGGGGGAGCACAGATACGCAGTATTTT. Protein: CASRYGGSTDTQYF. The chain recombines TRBV6-5 with TRBJ2-3; 7 bases fit TRBD2. V lost 6 bases to trimming and J lost 0 bases; unmatched junction nucleotides: 3. Germline V gene lookup returns CDR1 MNHEY and CDR2 SVGAGI. The CDR3 totals 14 residues.